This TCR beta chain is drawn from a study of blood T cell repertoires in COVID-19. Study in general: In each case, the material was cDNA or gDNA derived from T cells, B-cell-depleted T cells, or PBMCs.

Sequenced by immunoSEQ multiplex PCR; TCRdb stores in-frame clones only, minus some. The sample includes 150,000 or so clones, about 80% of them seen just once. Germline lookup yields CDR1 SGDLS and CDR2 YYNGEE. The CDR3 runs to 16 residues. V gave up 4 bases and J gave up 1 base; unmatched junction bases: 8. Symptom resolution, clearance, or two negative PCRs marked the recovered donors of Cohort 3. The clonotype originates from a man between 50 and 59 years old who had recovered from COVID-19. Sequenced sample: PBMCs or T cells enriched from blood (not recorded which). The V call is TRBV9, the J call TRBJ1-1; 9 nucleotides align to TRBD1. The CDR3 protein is CASSPSGTGTNTEAFF. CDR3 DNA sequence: TGTGCCAGCAGCCCCTCCGGGACAGGGACGAACACTGAAGCTTTCTTT.